Shown below are 30 T cell receptor beta chains from a single sample sequenced in a study of cytomegalovirus exposure and HLA in healthy donors. 13 Jbeta primers and 60 Vbeta primers were used for the PCR. Method: immunoSEQ multiplex PCR; TCRdb's copy keeps in-frame clones and lacks some. The top ten hold approximately 4.4% of the sample, which has fewer than 200,000 clones, about four fifths seen once. What was sequenced was PBMCs. Source of these receptors: a woman aged 18-29 years in good health and CMV-seropositive.

This clone was counted a few times. The V and J genes are TRBV7-3 and TRBJ2-3; 8 bases match TRBD2. The junction had 8 bases not matched to a gene; V was cut back by 2 bases and J by 7 bases. The CDR3 runs to 15 residues. The germline V gene encodes CDR1 SGHTA and CDR2 FQGTGA. CDR3 sequence: CASSLSSRGVHTQYF. CDR3 coding DNA: TGTGCCAGCAGCTTATCTTCGCGGGGGGTACATACGCAGTATTTT.

V and J are TRBV10-1 and TRBJ2-1; possible D gene TRBD1, 6 bases. The CDR3 totals 14 residues. Trimming removed 1 base at V and 6 bases at J, with 10 bases between. Germline V gene data show CDR1 as WNHNN and CDR2 as SYGVQD (reference sequence). CDR3 sequence reads: CASSEWDNRNEQFF. The CDR3 nucleotides are TGCGCCAGCAGTGAGTGGGACAACCGCAATGAGCAGTTCTTC.

This chain connects TRBV7-9 to TRBJ2-3, with D maybe TRBD2 (5 bases). Per the germline V gene, CDR1 is SEHNR and CDR2 is FQNEAQ (reference sequence). V was cut by 2 bases and J by 6 bases, with 12 bases left in between. The CDR3 sequence is 14 residues long. The CDR3 loop reads CASSLTAARDTQYF. DNA of the CDR3: TGTGCCAGCAGCTTAACAGCGGCGCGGGATACGCAGTATTTT.

J is TRBJ1-4 and V is TRBV7-2, with 8 bases aligning to TRBD1. This CDR3 region has 15 residues. Germline V gene lookup returns CDR1 SGHTA and CDR2 FQGNSA. With 5 bases clipped from V and 4 bases from J, the junction kept 6 bases outside the gene matches. The CDR3 loop is CASSDRQGSNEKLFF. The CDR3 DNA reads TGTGCCAGCAGCGACCGACAGGGGAGTAATGAAAAACTGTTTTTT.

The rearrangement links TRBV11-3 to TRBJ2-2, with D possibly TRBD1 on 6 matching bases. Germline lookup yields CDR1 SGHNT and CDR2 YENEEA. The CDR3 consists of 14 residues. V shed 2 bases and J shed 6 bases, with 10 bases lying between them. CDR3 bases: TGTGCCAGCAGCTTATCCACAGGGCCCGGGGAGCTGTTTTTT. This translates into CASSLSTGPGELFF.

The chain recombines TRBV28 with TRBJ1-2, with D perhaps matching TRBD1 (6 bases). The CDR3 runs 12 residues. Germline assignment: CDR1 MDHEN and CDR2 SYDVKM. Trimming stripped 6 bases from V and 8 bases from J, with 13 bases between. The CDR3 here is CASSRDNRGYTF. The CDR3 bases are TGTGCCAGCAGCCGGGACAATCGGGGCTACACCTTC.

The genes are TRBV7-9 and TRBJ2-1; TRBD2 matches at 16 bases. V lost 2 bases, J lost 5 bases, and 6 bases stayed unmatched. Germline lookup yields CDR1 SEHNR and CDR2 FQNEAQ (reference sequence). The CDR3 covers 18 residues. CDR3 coding DNA: TGTGCCAGCAGCTTATGGCCGGGACTAGCGGGGGGGGACAATGAGCAGTTCTTC. This translates into CASSLWPGLAGGDNEQFF.

The J gene is TRBJ1-1, the V gene TRBV7-3; tentatively, D is TRBD1 (6 bases). The V and J ends lost 4 bases and 7 bases respectively, with 13 bases between them. This CDR3 has 13 amino acids. Germline V CDR1 and CDR2: SGHTA, FQGTGA. DNA for the CDR3: TGTGCCAGCAGCTACGGGGGGGCGGATGAAGCTTTCTTT. Residues: CASSYGGADEAFF.

V and J are TRBV7-3 and TRBJ1-1; TRBD1 might be the D (5 bases). CDR1 is SGHTA, CDR2 FQGTGA, per germline. The V and J ends lost 0 bases and 4 bases respectively, with 15 bases between them. The CDR3 runs 16 residues. Here the CDR3 reads CASSLTSKAGITEAFF. DNA for the CDR3: TGTGCCAGCAGCTTAACGTCCAAGGCAGGGATCACTGAAGCTTTCTTT. Using reference TRBV7-3 and TRBJ1-1 for the parts outside the CDR3, the full variable domain is GAGVSQTPSNKVTEKGKYVELRCDPISGHTALYWYRQSLGQGPEFLIYFQGTGAADDSGLPNDRFFAVRPEGSVSTLKIQRTERGDSAVYLCASSLTSKAGITEAFFGQGTRLTVV.

J is TRBJ2-7 and V is TRBV15; TRBD1 matches 8 bases. CDR3 length equals 15 residues. The J segment lost 4 bases and the V segment lost 1 base, leaving 6 bases of the junction unmatched. CDR1 is LNHNV, CDR2 YYDKDF, per germline (reference sequence). Here the CDR3 reads CATSRGQGIGYEQYF. The CDR3 DNA reads as TGTGCCACCAGCAGAGGACAGGGGATTGGATACGAGCAGTACTTC.

This clone appeared once. V usage is TRBV19 and J usage is TRBJ1-4; 7 bases map to TRBD1. The germline V gene encodes CDR1 LNHDA and CDR2 SQIVND (reference sequence). J was trimmed by 5 bases and V by 6 bases; bases with no gene match: 6. This CDR3 has 14 residues. CDR3 sequence reads: CASRRDRANEKLFF. The CDR3 nucleotides read TGTGCCAGTAGAAGGGACAGAGCGAATGAAAAACTGTTTTTT.

The chain couples TRBV4-1 to TRBJ2-6; D possibly corresponds to TRBD2 (5 bases). The CDR3 runs 16 residues. V was pared by 1 base and J by 0 bases, with 7 bases between. Germline CDR1 reads MGHRA; CDR2 reads YSYEKL. The CDR3 reads CASSQGGSSGANVLTF. The CDR3 DNA sequence: TGCGCCAGCAGCCAAGGAGGGTCCTCTGGGGCCAACGTCCTGACTTTC.

The J gene is TRBJ2-5, the V gene TRBV7-2; 14 bases align to TRBD2. CDR3 length equals 16 residues. Germline assignment: CDR1 SGHTA and CDR2 FQGNSA. The V and J ends lost 1 base and 7 bases, in that order; junction bases with no gene match: 5. CDR3 sequence reads: CASSLGTSGGPGTQYF. The CDR3 nucleotides read TGTGCCAGCAGCTTAGGGACTAGCGGGGGGCCGGGGACCCAGTACTTC.

This rearrangement joins TRBV10-3 to TRBJ1-2; D is perhaps TRBD1 (6 bases). The CDR3 sequence is 14 residues long. Germline CDR1 reads ENHRY; CDR2 reads SYGVKD. V lost 5 bases, J lost 6 bases, and 16 bases lay in between. As DNA, the CDR3 is TGTGCCATCAGTACTATACAGGGAGTAGATGGCTACACCTTC. Translation gives CAISTIQGVDGYTF.

The chain carries TRBV15 and TRBJ1-4; D not resolved. This CDR3 has 13 residues. Germline loops: CDR1 LNHNV, CDR2 YYDKDF (reference sequence). Trimming pared 5 bases from V and 5 bases from J, leaving 9 bases between. CDR3 coding DNA: TGTGCCACCAGCGCGAGATCCAATGAAAAACTGTTTTTT. It translates to CATSARSNEKLFF.

This chain links TRBV19 with TRBJ1-3; no firm D call. The germline gives CDR1 LNHDA, CDR2 SQIVND (reference sequence). Deletions cut 8 bases from V and 7 bases from J, with 9 bases between. CDR3 size: 11 residues. The CDR3 sequence: CASFGGNTIYF. Written as DNA, the CDR3 is TGTGCCAGTTTTGGAGGGAACACCATATATTTT.

This chain links TRBV11-2 with TRBJ2-7; 7 bases are shared with TRBD1. The V gene end was trimmed by 1 base and the J gene end by 2 bases; junction bases not matched to a gene: 5. The CDR3 consists of 15 residues. The germline CDR1 and CDR2 sequences are SGHAT and FQNNGV. CDR3: CASSLVDRDAYEQYF. In DNA, the CDR3 is TGTGCCAGCAGCTTAGTAGACAGGGACGCCTACGAGCAGTACTTC.

This chain uses TRBV13 with TRBJ2-7; 10 nucleotides line up with TRBD1. The CDR3 sequence is 19 residues long. Germline assignment: CDR1 PRHDT and CDR2 FYEKMQ (reference sequence). J lost 1 base, V lost 2 bases, and 14 bases had no gene match. The CDR3 reads CASSLPELDRGPASYEQYF. CDR3 bases: TGTGCCAGCAGCTTACCCGAGTTAGACAGGGGGCCTGCGTCCTACGAGCAGTACTTC.

The chain uses TRBV19 and TRBJ2-6; D is ambiguous. The CDR3 loop spans 15 amino acids. Germline values: CDR1 LNHDA, CDR2 SQIVND (reference sequence). Trimming stripped 4 bases from V and 0 bases from J, with 7 bases between. The CDR3 spells CASSNSFSGANVLTF. CDR3 bases: TGTGCCAGTAGTAATAGCTTCTCTGGGGCCAACGTCCTGACTTTC.

This clone was seen only once. The CDR3 nucleotides are TGTGCCACCAGCAGATGGCTTGGGGTCGGGGGCAATGAGCAGTTCTTC. Its protein is CATSRWLGVGGNEQFF. This chain links TRBV15 with TRBJ2-1; D possibly corresponds to TRBD2 (6 bases). Germline lookup yields CDR1 LNHNV and CDR2 YYDKDF (reference sequence). This CDR3 contains 16 residues. Trimming left V 2 bases short and J 6 bases short, with 17 bases between. The full variable domain, with the rest looked up from reference TRBV15 and TRBJ2-1, is DAMVIQNPRYQVTQFGKPVTLSCSQTLNHNVMYWYQQKSSQAPKLLFHYYDKDFNNEADTPDNFQSRRPNTSFCFLDIRSPGLGDTAMYLCATSRWLGVGGNEQFFGPGTRLTVL.

The chain combines TRBV7-2 with TRBJ2-3; no clear D. CDR1 and CDR2 (germline): SGHTA, FQGNSA. The CDR3 is 14 residues long. Trimming shortened V by 2 bases and J by 0 bases, and 6 bases separated the two germline ends. CDR3 sequence: CASSLPPSTDTQYF. The CDR3 nucleotides read TGTGCCAGCAGCTTACCCCCTAGCACAGATACGCAGTATTTT.

The chain is built from TRBV4-1 and TRBJ2-5; D might be TRBD2 (5 bases). Germline V gives CDR1 MGHRA, CDR2 YSYEKL. The V end lost 1 base, the J end lost 0 bases, and 6 bases lay between the germline ends. The CDR3 spans 14 residues. CDR3 region: CASSQAGYQETQYF. For the CDR3, the DNA is TGCGCCAGCAGCCAAGCGGGGTACCAAGAGACCCAGTACTTC.

The genes are TRBV5-4 and TRBJ2-3, with TRBD2 matching over 11 bases. There are 14 residues in the CDR3. J was trimmed by 4 bases and V by 3 bases; bases with no gene match: 1. Germline lookup yields CDR1 SGHNT and CDR2 YYREEE (reference sequence). The CDR3 is CASSWTSGPDTQYF. CDR3 in DNA: TGTGCCAGCAGCTGGACTAGCGGGCCAGATACGCAGTATTTT.

The V call is TRBV4-3, the J call TRBJ1-2, with D possibly matching TRBD1 (5 bases). V lost 0 bases and J lost 4, with 18 bases in between. The CDR3 extends over 17 amino acids. Germline loops: CDR1 LGHNA, CDR2 YSLEER. CDR3 in amino acids: CASSQEWGRPWGYGYTF. CDR3 bases: TGCGCCAGCAGCCAAGAATGGGGCAGGCCCTGGGGCTATGGCTACACCTTC.

The rearrangement joins TRBV15 to TRBJ2-7; D remains unclear. V lost 5 bases and J 1 base, leaving 6 bases between the germline ends. Germline V gene lookup returns CDR1 LNHNV and CDR2 YYDKDF (reference sequence). CDR3 length: 12 amino acids. The CDR3 protein is CATSARSYEQYF. The CDR3 region has the DNA TGTGCCACCAGCGCCCGGTCCTACGAGCAGTACTTC.

The CDR3 DNA is TGTGCCATCAGTGAACAGGGCGAGCAGTACTTC. Translated, it gives CAISEQGEQYF. V is TRBV10-3 and J is TRBJ2-7, with a tentative D call TRBD1 (6 bases). The CDR3 has 11 amino acids. Trimming took off 3 bases at V and 6 bases at J, with 6 bases between the two ends. Germline CDR1 ENHRY, CDR2 SYGVKD.

J is TRBJ2-7 and V is TRBV6-1; possible D gene TRBD2, 6 bases. The CDR3 is 14 residues long. The germline CDR1 and CDR2 sequences are MNHNS and SASEGT. The V end was cut by 3 bases, the J end by 4 bases, with 13 bases between. The CDR3 spells CASSEAGSQYEQYF. The DNA of the CDR3 is TGTGCCAGCAGTGAGGCCGGGAGCCAATACGAGCAGTACTTC.

The chain links TRBV7-6 to TRBJ1-3, with D tentatively TRBD1 (5 bases). The length of the CDR3 is 15 residues. The V end lost 5 bases, the J end lost 2 bases, and 13 bases lay between the germline ends. The germline V gene has CDR1 SGHVS and CDR2 FNYEAQ. CDR3 sequence (DNA): TGTGCCAGCAGCCGGGGGTCTACCCCTGGAAACACCATATATTTT. Protein product: CASSRGSTPGNTIYF.

The chain couples TRBV7-9 to TRBJ1-1; a weak D match, TRBD1 (5 bases). Trimming removed 3 bases from V and 3 bases from J, with 14 bases in between. The germline V gene encodes CDR1 SEHNR and CDR2 FQNEAQ (reference sequence). CDR3 length: 15 residues. The CDR3 is CASSLLTGGDTEAFF. The CDR3 DNA reads TGTGCCAGCAGCTTGTTGACTGGAGGGGACACTGAAGCTTTCTTT.

This sequence joins TRBV7-2 and TRBJ2-5; 12 nucleotides agree with TRBD1. V dropped 5 bases and J dropped 5; count of bases not matched to a gene: 12. The germline V gene encodes CDR1 SGHTA and CDR2 FQGNSA. This CDR3 contains 17 residues. The CDR3 coding sequence is TGTGCCAGCAGCGTTATGGGGGGACAGGGGGCGGGTGAGACCCAGTACTTC. Its translation is CASSVMGGQGAGETQYF.